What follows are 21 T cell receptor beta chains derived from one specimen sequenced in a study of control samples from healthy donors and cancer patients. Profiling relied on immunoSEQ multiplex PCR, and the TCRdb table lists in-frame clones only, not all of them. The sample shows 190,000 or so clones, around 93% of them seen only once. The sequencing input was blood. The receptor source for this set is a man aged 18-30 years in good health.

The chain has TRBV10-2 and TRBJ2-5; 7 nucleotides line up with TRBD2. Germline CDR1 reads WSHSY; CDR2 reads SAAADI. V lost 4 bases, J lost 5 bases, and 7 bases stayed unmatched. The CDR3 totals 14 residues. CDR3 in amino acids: CASSASTSVETQYF. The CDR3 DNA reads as TGCGCCAGCAGTGCGTCAACTAGCGTTGAGACCCAGTACTTC.

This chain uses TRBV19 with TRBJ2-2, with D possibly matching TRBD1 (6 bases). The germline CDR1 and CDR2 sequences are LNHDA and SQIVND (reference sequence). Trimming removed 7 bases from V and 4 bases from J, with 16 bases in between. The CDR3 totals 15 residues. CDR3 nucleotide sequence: TGTGCCAGTACCCCGACAGGTCAAGGCACCGGGGAGCTGTTTTTT. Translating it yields CASTPTGQGTGELFF.

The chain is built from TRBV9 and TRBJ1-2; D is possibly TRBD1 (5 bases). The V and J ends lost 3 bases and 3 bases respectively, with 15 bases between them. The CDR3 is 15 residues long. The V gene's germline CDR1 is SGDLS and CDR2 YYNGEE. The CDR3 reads CASSDRMGGDYGYTF. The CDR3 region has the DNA TGTGCCAGCAGCGACAGGATGGGCGGAGACTATGGCTACACCTTC.

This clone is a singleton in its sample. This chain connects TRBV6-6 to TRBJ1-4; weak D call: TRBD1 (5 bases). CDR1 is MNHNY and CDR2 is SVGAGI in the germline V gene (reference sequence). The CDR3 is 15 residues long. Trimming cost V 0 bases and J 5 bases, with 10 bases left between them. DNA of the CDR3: TGTGCCAGCAGTTACTCTAAACGACAGAATGAAAAACTGTTTTTT. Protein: CASSYSKRQNEKLFF.

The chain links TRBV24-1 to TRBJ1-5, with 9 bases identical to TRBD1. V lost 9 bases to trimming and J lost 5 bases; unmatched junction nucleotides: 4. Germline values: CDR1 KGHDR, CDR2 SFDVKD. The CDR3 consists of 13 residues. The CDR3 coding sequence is TGTGCCACCGGGACAGGGAATGATCAGCCCCAGCATTTT. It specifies CATGTGNDQPQHF.

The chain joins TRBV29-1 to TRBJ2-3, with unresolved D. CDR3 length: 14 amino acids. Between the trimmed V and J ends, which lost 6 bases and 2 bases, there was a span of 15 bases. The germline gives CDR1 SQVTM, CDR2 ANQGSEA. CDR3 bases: TGCAGCGTCTCCTTAAAGCCCCACACAGATACGCAGTATTTT. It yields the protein CSVSLKPHTDTQYF.

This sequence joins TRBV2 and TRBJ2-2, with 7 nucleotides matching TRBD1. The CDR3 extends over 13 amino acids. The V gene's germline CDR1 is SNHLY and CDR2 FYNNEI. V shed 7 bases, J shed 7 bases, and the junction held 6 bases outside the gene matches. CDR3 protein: CASTPTGFGELFF. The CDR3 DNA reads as TGTGCCAGCACCCCGACAGGGTTCGGGGAGCTGTTTTTT.

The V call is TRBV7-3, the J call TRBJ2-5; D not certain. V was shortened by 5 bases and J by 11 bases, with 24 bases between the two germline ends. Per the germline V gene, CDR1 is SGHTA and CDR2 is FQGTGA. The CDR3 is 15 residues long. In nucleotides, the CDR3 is TGTGCCAGCAGCCTCGGGTTGGTGTCTAGAAATGAACAGTACTTC. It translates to CASSLGLVSRNEQYF.

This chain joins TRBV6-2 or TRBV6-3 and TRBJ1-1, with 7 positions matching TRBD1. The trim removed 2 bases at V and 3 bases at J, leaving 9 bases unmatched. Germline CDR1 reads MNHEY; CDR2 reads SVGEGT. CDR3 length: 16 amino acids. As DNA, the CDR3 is TGTGCCAGCAGTTACCGTGAGACAGGGAGAGACACTGAAGCTTTCTTT. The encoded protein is CASSYRETGRDTEAFF.

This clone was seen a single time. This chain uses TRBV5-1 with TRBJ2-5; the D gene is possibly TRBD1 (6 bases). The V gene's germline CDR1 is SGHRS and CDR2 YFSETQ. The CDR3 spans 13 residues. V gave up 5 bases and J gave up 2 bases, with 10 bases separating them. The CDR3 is CASSPDRQETQYF. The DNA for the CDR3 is TGCGCCAGCAGTCCGGACAGACAAGAGACCCAGTACTTC.

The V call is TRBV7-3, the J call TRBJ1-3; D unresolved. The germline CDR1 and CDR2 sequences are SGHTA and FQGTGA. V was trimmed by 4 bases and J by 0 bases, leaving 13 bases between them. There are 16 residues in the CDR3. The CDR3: CASSSGPVLSGNTIYF. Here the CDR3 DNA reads TGTGCCAGCAGCTCCGGACCCGTACTCTCTGGAAACACCATATATTTT. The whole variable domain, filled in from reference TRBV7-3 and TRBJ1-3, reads GAGVSQTPSNKVTEKGKYVELRCDPISGHTALYWYRQSLGQGPEFLIYFQGTGAADDSGLPNDRFFAVRPEGSVSTLKIQRTERGDSAVYLCASSSGPVLSGNTIYFGEGSWLTVV.

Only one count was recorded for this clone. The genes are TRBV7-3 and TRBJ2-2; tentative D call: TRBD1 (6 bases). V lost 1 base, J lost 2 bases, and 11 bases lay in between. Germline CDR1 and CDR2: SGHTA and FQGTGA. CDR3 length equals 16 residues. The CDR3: CASSLNGRGNTGELFF. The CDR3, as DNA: TGTGCCAGCAGCTTAAATGGCAGGGGAAACACCGGGGAGCTGTTTTTT. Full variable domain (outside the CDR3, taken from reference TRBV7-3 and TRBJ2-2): GAGVSQTPSNKVTEKGKYVELRCDPISGHTALYWYRQSLGQGPEFLIYFQGTGAADDSGLPNDRFFAVRPEGSVSTLKIQRTERGDSAVYLCASSLNGRGNTGELFFGEGSRLTVL.

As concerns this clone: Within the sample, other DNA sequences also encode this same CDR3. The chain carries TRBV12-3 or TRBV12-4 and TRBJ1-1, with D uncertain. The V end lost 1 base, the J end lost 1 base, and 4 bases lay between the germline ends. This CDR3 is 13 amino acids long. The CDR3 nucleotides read TGTGCCAGCAGTTTAGGAGGGAACACTGAAGCTTTCTTT. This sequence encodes CASSLGGNTEAFF.

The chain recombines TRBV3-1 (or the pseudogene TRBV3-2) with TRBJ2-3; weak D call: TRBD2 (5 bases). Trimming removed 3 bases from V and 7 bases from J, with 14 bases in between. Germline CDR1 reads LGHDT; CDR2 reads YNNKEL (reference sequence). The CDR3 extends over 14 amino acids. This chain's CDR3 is CASSHGDRGHTQYF. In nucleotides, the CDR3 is TGTGCCAGCAGCCACGGGGATCGTGGCCATACGCAGTATTTT.

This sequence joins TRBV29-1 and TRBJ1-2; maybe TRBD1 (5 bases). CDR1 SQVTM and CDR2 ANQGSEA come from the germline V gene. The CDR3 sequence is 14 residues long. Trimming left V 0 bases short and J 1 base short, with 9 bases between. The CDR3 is CSVEDKGVNYGYTF. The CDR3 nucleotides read TGCAGCGTTGAAGATAAAGGGGTTAACTATGGCTACACCTTC. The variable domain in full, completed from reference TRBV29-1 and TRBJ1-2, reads SAVISQKPSRDICQRGTSLTIQCQVDSQVTMMFWYRQQPGQSLTLIATANQGSEATYESGFVIDKFPISRPNLTFSTLTVSNMSPEDSSIYLCSVEDKGVNYGYTFGSGTRLTVV.

The CDR3 here is CASSASLGGGNQPQHF. CDR3 DNA sequence: TGTGCCAGCAGCGCCTCTCTAGGGGGGGGCAATCAGCCCCAGCATTTT. The chain is built from TRBV7-9 and TRBJ1-5, with D tentatively TRBD1 (6 bases). The CDR3 sequence is 16 residues long. Germline CDR1 and CDR2: SEHNR and FQNEAQ (reference sequence). Deletions cut 5 bases from V and 2 bases from J, with 16 bases between.

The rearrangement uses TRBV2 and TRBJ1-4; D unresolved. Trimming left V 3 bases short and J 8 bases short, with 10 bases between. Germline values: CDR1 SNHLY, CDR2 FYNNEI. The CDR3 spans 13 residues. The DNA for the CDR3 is TGTGCCAGCAGTGAGTCAGGAAAGGAAAAACTGTTTTTT. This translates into CASSESGKEKLFF.

CDR3 in amino acids: CASSAGQGNTEAFF. In DNA, the CDR3 is TGTGCCAGCAGCGCGGGACAGGGCAACACTGAAGCTTTCTTT. V is TRBV9 and J is TRBJ1-1, with 9 bases that match TRBD1. Germline values: CDR1 SGDLS, CDR2 YYNGEE. The J segment lost 2 bases and the V segment lost 3 bases, leaving 2 bases of the junction unmatched. This CDR3 comprises 14 residues.

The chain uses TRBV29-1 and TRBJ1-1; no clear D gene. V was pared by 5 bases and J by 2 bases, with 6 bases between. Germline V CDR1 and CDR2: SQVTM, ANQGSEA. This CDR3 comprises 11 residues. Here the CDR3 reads CSVRQNTEAFF. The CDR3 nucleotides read TGCAGCGTTAGGCAAAACACTGAAGCTTTCTTT.

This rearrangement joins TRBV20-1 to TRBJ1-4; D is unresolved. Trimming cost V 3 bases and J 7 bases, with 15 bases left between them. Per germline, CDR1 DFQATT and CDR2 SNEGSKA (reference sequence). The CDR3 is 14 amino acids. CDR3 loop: CSASRIGVGEKLFF. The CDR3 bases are TGCAGTGCTAGTCGTATCGGGGTGGGTGAAAAACTGTTTTTT.

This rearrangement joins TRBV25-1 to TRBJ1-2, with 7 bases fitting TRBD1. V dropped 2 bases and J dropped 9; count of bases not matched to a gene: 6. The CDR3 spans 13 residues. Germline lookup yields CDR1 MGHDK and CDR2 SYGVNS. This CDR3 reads CASSENRGVSYTF. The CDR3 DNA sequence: TGTGCCAGCAGTGAAAACAGGGGAGTAAGCTACACCTTC.